The present T cell receptor (beta chain) was sequenced within a study of blood T cell repertoires in COVID-19. V gave up 8 bases and J gave up 1 base; unmatched junction bases: 3. Per germline, CDR1 LNHDA and CDR2 SQIVND (reference sequence). The CDR3 has 15 residues. TCRdb keeps only in-frame clones here, not all; method: immunoSEQ multiplex PCR. The profile shows roughly 500,000 clones, nearly 90% of them singletons. As regards this clone: Other DNA sequences within the sample encode an identical CDR3.

This sequence originates from a man between 18 and 29 years old with COVID-19, enrolled during active disease. The specimen sequenced was peripheral blood. This chain uses TRBV19 with TRBJ1-5; 12 bases align to TRBD1. CDR3 bases: TGTGCCAGTGGGACAGGGGGCAGGAGCAATCAGCCCCAGCATTTT. This translates into CASGTGGRSNQPQHF.